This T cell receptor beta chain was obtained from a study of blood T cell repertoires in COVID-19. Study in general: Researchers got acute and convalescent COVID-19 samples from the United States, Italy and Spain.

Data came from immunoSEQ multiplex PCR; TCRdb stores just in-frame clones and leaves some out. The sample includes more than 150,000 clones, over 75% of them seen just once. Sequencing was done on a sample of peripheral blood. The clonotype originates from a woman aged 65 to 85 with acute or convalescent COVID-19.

This CDR3 is CASSPHFDQPQHF. DNA of the CDR3: TGTGCCAGCTCACCCCACTTTGATCAGCCCCAGCATTTT. The chain has TRBV18 and TRBJ1-5; D gene ambiguous. Germline CDR1 KGHSH, CDR2 LQKENI. V was pared by 3 bases and J by 5 bases, with 8 bases between. The CDR3 covers 13 residues.